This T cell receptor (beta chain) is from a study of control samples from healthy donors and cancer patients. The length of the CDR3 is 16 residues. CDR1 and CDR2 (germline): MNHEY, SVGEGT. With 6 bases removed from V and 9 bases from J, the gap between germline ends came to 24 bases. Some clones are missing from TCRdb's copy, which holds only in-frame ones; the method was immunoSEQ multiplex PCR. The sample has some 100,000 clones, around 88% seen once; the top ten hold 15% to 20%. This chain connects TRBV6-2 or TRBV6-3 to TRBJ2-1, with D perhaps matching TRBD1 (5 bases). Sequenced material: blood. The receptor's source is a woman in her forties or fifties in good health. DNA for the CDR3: TGTGCCAGCAGCCACCCTGTCCAGGAGCAAAGGGGTGAGCAGTTCTTC. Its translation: CASSHPVQEQRGEQFF.